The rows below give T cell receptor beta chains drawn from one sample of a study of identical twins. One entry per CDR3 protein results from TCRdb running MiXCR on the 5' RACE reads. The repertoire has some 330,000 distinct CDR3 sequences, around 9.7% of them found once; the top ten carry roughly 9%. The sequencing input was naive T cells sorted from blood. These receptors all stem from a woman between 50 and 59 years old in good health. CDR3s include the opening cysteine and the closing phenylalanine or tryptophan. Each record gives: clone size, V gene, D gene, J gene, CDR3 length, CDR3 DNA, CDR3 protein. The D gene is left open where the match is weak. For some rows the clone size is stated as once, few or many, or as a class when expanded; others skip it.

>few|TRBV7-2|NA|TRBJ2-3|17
TGCGCCAGCAGCTTAGCGCTTGCGCGATCCCCCACAGATACGCAGTATTTT
CASSLALARSPTDTQYF
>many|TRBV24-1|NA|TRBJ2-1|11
TGTGCCACCAGTGGCTGGGATGAGCAGTTCTTC
CATSGWDEQFF
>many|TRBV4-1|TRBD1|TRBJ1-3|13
TGCGCCAGCGGGACAGCCTCTGGAAACACCATATATTTT
CASGTASGNTIYF
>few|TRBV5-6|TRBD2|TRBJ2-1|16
TGTGCCAGCAGCCCGGAAGCGGGAGGGGACTACAATGAGCAGTTCTTC
CASSPEAGGDYNEQFF
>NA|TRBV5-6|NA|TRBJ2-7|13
TGTGCCAGCAGCCCCCTAAAACCGGACGAGCAGTACTTC
CASSPLKPDEQYF
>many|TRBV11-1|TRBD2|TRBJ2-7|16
TGTGCCAGCAGCTTAGCGCGGGGGACTAGCGGATACGAGCAGTACTTC
CASSLARGTSGYEQYF
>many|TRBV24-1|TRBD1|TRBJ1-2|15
TGTGCCACCAGTGATTTTGGAACAGGGGGTGACGGCTACACCTTC
CATSDFGTGGDGYTF
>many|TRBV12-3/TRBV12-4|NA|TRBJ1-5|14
TGTGCCAGCAGTTCCGGTTCGAGCAATCAGCCCCAGCATTTT
CASSSGSSNQPQHF
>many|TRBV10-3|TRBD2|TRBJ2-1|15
TGTGCCATCACCCCGACGGGGGGGGAGGAAAGTGAGCAGTTCTTC
CAITPTGGEESEQFF
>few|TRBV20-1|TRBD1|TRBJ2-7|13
TGCAGTGCTAGTGAGGGGACAGTGGGCGAGCAGTACTTC
CSASEGTVGEQYF